This T cell receptor beta chain originates from a study of blood T cell repertoires in COVID-19. Here immunoSEQ multiplex PCR was the method, and the copy in TCRdb shows in-frame clones only, minus some. The sample holds about 190,000 clones, around nine tenths seen once. Trimming took 6 bases from V and 5 from J, leaving 16 bases between them. This CDR3 is built from 14 residues. The germline CDR1 and CDR2 sequences are SGHNT and YENEEA. The receptor was isolated from a man aged 35-49 years with active or convalescent COVID-19. The sequencing sample was made of peripheral blood. V is TRBV11-3 and J is TRBJ1-1; D possibly corresponds to TRBD1 (6 bases). The CDR3 reads CASRSTGSLTEAFF. In nucleotides, the CDR3 is TGTGCCAGCAGATCTACAGGGTCGTTGACTGAAGCTTTCTTT.